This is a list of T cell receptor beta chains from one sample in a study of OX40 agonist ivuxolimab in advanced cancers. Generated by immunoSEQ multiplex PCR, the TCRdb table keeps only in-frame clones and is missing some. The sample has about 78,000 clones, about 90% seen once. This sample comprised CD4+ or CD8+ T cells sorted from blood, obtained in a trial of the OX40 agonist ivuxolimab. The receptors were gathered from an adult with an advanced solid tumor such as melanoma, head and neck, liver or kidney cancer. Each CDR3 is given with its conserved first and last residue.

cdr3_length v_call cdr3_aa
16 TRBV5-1 CASSLDPGLSMVEQFF
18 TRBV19 CASSIRVLADLRGETQYF
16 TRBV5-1 CASSLAGGPSTGELFF
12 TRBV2 CASSIRNTEAFF
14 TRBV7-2 CASSPRTAYYGYTF
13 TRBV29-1 CSVEGQGENIQYF
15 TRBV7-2 CASSLGPGESYEQYF
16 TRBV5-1 CASSLAQGGGTDTQYF
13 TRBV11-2 CASSLGMGYGYTF
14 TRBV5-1 CASRLWDMSYEQYF
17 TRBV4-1 CASSQDSSGGAIDTQYF
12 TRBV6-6 CASSRQGEKAFF
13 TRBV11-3 CASSFNRDTEAFF
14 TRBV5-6 CASIRQGVDEKLFF
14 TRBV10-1 CASSLWTGREKLFF
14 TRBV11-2 CASSLKGGITEAFF
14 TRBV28 CASSGQGATDTQYF
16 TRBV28 CASSPPDHSSYNEQFF
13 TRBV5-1 CASSSDRPGELFF
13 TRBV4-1 CASSAGTGEKLFF
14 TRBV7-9 CASSLGTNNYGYTF
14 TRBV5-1 CASSFEGQNQPQHF
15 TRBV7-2 CASSQERVPTTEAFF
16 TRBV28 CASSLFGLAGVNEQFF
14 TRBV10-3 CAISESSGAHEQYF
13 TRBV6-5 CASSYRGGSPLHF
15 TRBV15 CATSRDRSFETEAFF
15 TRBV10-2 CASRGRPPERETQYF
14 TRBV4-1 CASSQSGTYNEQFF
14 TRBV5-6 CASSPDWGPGGYTF
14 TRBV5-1 CASSPQGAINEQFF
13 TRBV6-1 CASSEAGIYEQYF
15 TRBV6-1 CASSERGSGLDEQYF